The 27 T cell receptor beta chains presented below share a single source sample, sequenced in a study of cytomegalovirus exposure and HLA in healthy donors. With 60 Vbeta and 13 Jbeta primers, the PCR was carried out. TCRdb keeps only in-frame clones here, not all; method: immunoSEQ multiplex PCR. This sample has some 150,000 clones, with around 9.6% found just once. Sequenced sample: PBMCs. These TCRs come from a male donor in good health and CMV-seronegative.

V gene TRBV11-3 combines with J gene TRBJ2-3; D not certain. From germline, CDR1 is SGHNT and CDR2 YENEEA. The CDR3 runs 15 residues. V lost 1 base to trimming and J lost 0 bases, with 8 bases between them. CDR3 bases: TGTGCCAGCAGCTTAGGAGGAACTAGCACAGATACGCAGTATTTT. It encodes CASSLGGTSTDTQYF.

The CDR3 spells CASTISGPNTGELFF. CDR3 sequence (DNA): TGTGCCAGCACCATCTCTGGGCCGAACACCGGGGAGCTGTTTTTT. This chain joins TRBV6-5 and TRBJ2-2; D is unresolved. This CDR3 has 15 amino acids. Trimming removed 7 bases from V and 0 bases from J, with 12 bases in between. Germline CDR1 reads MNHEY; CDR2 reads SVGAGI.

This clone was observed a few times. The V and J genes are TRBV19 and TRBJ1-3, with TRBD1 as a possible D gene (6 bases). The CDR3 covers 16 residues. Looked up from germline, CDR1 is LNHDA and CDR2 is SQIVND (reference sequence). V gave up 5 bases and J gave up 4 bases, with 18 bases separating them. In DNA form, the CDR3 reads TGTGCCAGTAGTCCCCGCAGGGGCTCCTCGGGAAACACCATATATTTT. Its protein product is CASSPRRGSSGNTIYF. The whole variable domain, filled in from reference TRBV19 and TRBJ1-3, reads DGGITQSPKYLFRKEGQNVTLSCEQNLNHDAMYWYRQDPGQGLRLIYYSQIVNDFQKGDIAEGYSVSREKKESFPLTVTSAQKNPTAFYLCASSPRRGSSGNTIYFGEGSWLTVV.

This clone was observed a few times. This chain links TRBV7-2 with TRBJ2-3; TRBD2 matches at 8 bases. V was pared by 1 base and J by 2 bases, with 5 bases of the junction left unmatched. CDR1 is SGHTA and CDR2 is FQGNSA in the germline V gene. The CDR3 runs 16 residues. CDR3 amino acids: CASSLGGLAITDTQYF. Here the CDR3 DNA reads TGTGCCAGCAGCTTAGGCGGACTAGCAATCACAGATACGCAGTATTTT.

This clone was detected only a few times. This chain joins TRBV6-1 and TRBJ2-7; 10 bases align to TRBD1. Germline V gene sequence: CDR1 MNHNS, CDR2 SASEGT. The V segment lost 6 bases and the J segment 2 bases; nucleotides outside the gene matches: 7. The CDR3 length is 15 residues. The CDR3 nucleotides read TGTGCCAGCAGGGCCGGACAGGGGGAGACCTACGAGCAGTACTTC. Protein: CASRAGQGETYEQYF.

This rearrangement joins TRBV19 to TRBJ2-7, with 8 bases that match TRBD1. V dropped 7 bases and J dropped 3; count of bases not matched to a gene: 11. CDR1 and CDR2 (germline): LNHDA, SQIVND (reference sequence). This CDR3 has 15 amino acids. CDR3 sequence: CASTPAGTGSYEQYF. The CDR3 nucleotides read TGTGCCAGTACCCCAGCTGGGACAGGAAGCTACGAGCAGTACTTC.

The sample holds a few counts of this clone. The V and J genes are TRBV20-1 and TRBJ1-2; D gene ambiguous. Germline lookup yields CDR1 DFQATT and CDR2 SNEGSKA (reference sequence). The CDR3 spans 11 residues. Trimming left V 2 bases short and J 5 bases short, with 6 bases between. CDR3 region: CSARFLYGYTF. The CDR3, as DNA: TGCAGTGCTAGATTCCTTTATGGCTACACCTTC.

The gene calls are TRBV5-4 and TRBJ1-2; TRBD1 matches at 8 bases. The trim removed 4 bases at V and 5 bases at J, leaving 7 bases unmatched. Germline V gene sequence: CDR1 SGHNT, CDR2 YYREEE (reference sequence). The CDR3 has 14 amino acids. The CDR3 region has the DNA TGTGCCAGCAGCGCGGGACAGGTGGTATATGGCTACACCTTC. It is translated as CASSAGQVVYGYTF.

The chain combines TRBV11-2 with TRBJ2-7, with D unresolved. CDR3 length: 13 amino acids. Deletions cut 3 bases from V and 1 base from J, with 7 bases between. Germline CDR1 is SGHAT and CDR2 is FQNNGV. CDR3 sequence (DNA): TGTGCCAGCAGCTTCTCACTGTCCTACGAGCAGTACTTC. Translated: CASSFSLSYEQYF.

J is TRBJ2-6 and V is TRBV2; D uncertain. Germline V gene data show CDR1 as SNHLY and CDR2 as FYNNEI. Trimming cost V 5 bases and J 2 bases, with 7 bases left between them. This CDR3 spans 14 amino acids. Written as DNA, the CDR3 is TGTGCCAGCAGTTTGTTAACTGGGGCCAACGTCCTGACTTTC. This encodes CASSLLTGANVLTF.

This clone was seen a handful of times. The rearrangement links TRBV28 to TRBJ2-7; D unclear. This CDR3 has 13 amino acids. Germline V gene sequence: CDR1 MDHEN, CDR2 SYDVKM. V was clipped by 6 bases and J by 3 bases, with 12 bases between them. The CDR3 sequence is CASRSPSIYEQYF. For the CDR3, the DNA is TGTGCCAGCAGAAGTCCCTCTATCTACGAGCAGTACTTC.

V and J are TRBV27 and TRBJ1-1, with TRBD1 as a possible D gene (6 bases). The CDR3 loop spans 15 amino acids. The germline gives CDR1 MNHEY, CDR2 SMNVEV (reference sequence). Trimming removed 7 bases at V and 6 bases at J, with 21 bases between. The CDR3 reads CASTLRGFGLSEAFF. CDR3 in DNA: TGTGCCAGCACCCTAAGGGGGTTCGGGCTTTCTGAAGCTTTCTTT.

This clone occurred a few times. In nucleotides, the CDR3 is TGTGCCAGCAGCGAGTTCACTGGTCGGGAGCAGTTCTTC. Residues: CASSEFTGREQFF. The chain joins TRBV6-4 to TRBJ2-1; D call uncertain. Looked up from germline, CDR1 is MRHNA and CDR2 is SNTAGT. V lost 6 bases, J lost 10 bases, and 16 bases lay in between. This CDR3 spans 13 amino acids.

Only a few counts were recorded for this clone. The chain has TRBV6-6 and TRBJ1-1; no clear D gene. This CDR3 is built from 13 residues. Deletions cut 4 bases from V and 2 bases from J, with 8 bases between. Germline V gives CDR1 MNHNY, CDR2 SVGAGI (reference sequence). CDR3 residues: CASSSPFNTEAFF. Written as DNA, the CDR3 is TGTGCCAGCAGTTCCCCCTTCAACACTGAAGCTTTCTTT.

The chain is built from TRBV19 and TRBJ2-1; D remains unclear. The CDR3 has 12 residues. Per the germline V gene, CDR1 is LNHDA and CDR2 is SQIVND (reference sequence). Trimming pared 6 bases from V and 8 bases from J, leaving 11 bases between. The CDR3 loop reads CASSESADEQFF. CDR3 DNA sequence: TGTGCCAGTAGCGAGAGCGCCGATGAGCAGTTCTTC.

This sequence joins TRBV27 and TRBJ2-3; D is perhaps TRBD2 (5 bases). Germline V CDR1 and CDR2: MNHEY, SMNVEV (reference sequence). Deletions cut 2 bases from V and 4 bases from J, with 7 bases between. The CDR3 has 13 amino acids. CDR3 amino acids: CASSLGSADTQYF. The CDR3 coding sequence is TGTGCCAGCAGTTTAGGTAGCGCAGATACGCAGTATTTT.

The V and J genes are TRBV7-9 and TRBJ1-5; D call uncertain. The V end was cut by 3 bases, the J end by 5 bases, with 17 bases between. From germline, CDR1 is SEHNR and CDR2 FQNEAQ (reference sequence). This CDR3 is built from 16 residues. The CDR3 reads CASSLFGPGSYQPQHF. The CDR3 DNA reads as TGTGCCAGCAGCTTGTTTGGGCCTGGCAGTTATCAGCCCCAGCATTTT.

The rearrangement uses TRBV4-3 and TRBJ1-3; D is perhaps TRBD1 (6 bases). V gave up 4 bases and J gave up 0 bases, with 7 bases separating them. This CDR3 region has 14 residues. Germline V gene lookup returns CDR1 LGHNA and CDR2 YSLEER. The CDR3 reads CASSPQGSGNTIYF. The CDR3 bases are TGCGCCAGCAGCCCACAGGGCTCTGGAAACACCATATATTTT.

This clone was seen only a few times. This chain connects TRBV11-1 to TRBJ1-1; 8 positions match TRBD1. Germline CDR1 is SGHAT and CDR2 is FQDESV (reference sequence). After removal of 5 bases from V and 0 bases from J, the junction contained 5 bases not matched to a gene. The CDR3 consists of 15 residues. This chain's CDR3 is CASSTTGGMNTEAFF. Written as DNA, the CDR3 is TGTGCCAGCAGCACCACAGGGGGAATGAACACTGAAGCTTTCTTT.

In its sample, this clone was seen a few times. This chain's CDR3 is CASSLLGRDEQYF. The CDR3 DNA follows: TGTGCCAGCAGTTTACTCGGGAGGGACGAGCAGTACTTC. J is TRBJ2-7 and V is TRBV28; TRBD2 aligns across 8 bases. The CDR3 runs to 13 residues. Per the germline V gene, CDR1 is MDHEN and CDR2 is SYDVKM. J gave up 5 bases and V 2 bases, and 2 bases lay outside the gene matches. Variable domain in full (rest from reference TRBV28 and TRBJ2-7): DVKVTQSSRYLVKRTGEKVFLECVQDMDHENMFWYRQDPGLGLRLIYFSYDVKMKEKGDIPEGYSVSREKKERFSLILESASTNQTSMYLCASSLLGRDEQYFGPGTRLTVT.

This clone was observed a handful of times. CDR3 bases: TGTGCCAGCAGCTTAAAGGTCAACAGATGGACTGAAGCTTTCTTT. Protein: CASSLKVNRWTEAFF. V usage is TRBV13 and J usage is TRBJ1-1; D remains unclear. V was pared by 2 bases and J by 5 bases, with 15 bases between. The CDR3 is made up of 15 amino acids. The germline V gene encodes CDR1 PRHDT and CDR2 FYEKMQ (reference sequence).

This clone was picked up a small number of times. This chain uses TRBV27 with TRBJ1-2; TRBD1 is a possible D gene (6 bases). V lost 5 bases and J 4 bases, leaving 17 bases between the germline ends. This CDR3 is 15 amino acids long. CDR1 and CDR2 (germline): MNHEY, SMNVEV (reference sequence). In DNA form, the CDR3 reads TGTGCCAGCAGTCCCCTCCTGACAGGTCCCTATGGCTACACCTTC. It codes for CASSPLLTGPYGYTF.

The chain links TRBV19 to TRBJ1-4, with 7 bases aligning to TRBD1. The CDR3 has 13 amino acids. The germline V gene has CDR1 LNHDA and CDR2 SQIVND (reference sequence). After removal of 11 bases from V and 7 bases from J, the junction contained 10 bases not matched to a gene. CDR3 sequence: CACEGASGEKLFF. The CDR3 region has the DNA TGTGCCTGCGAGGGGGCGAGCGGTGAAAAACTGTTTTTT.

As DNA, the CDR3 is TGCGCCAGCAGCTCCTTCCCAGCGATCGGCTACACCTTC. As protein: CASSSFPAIGYTF. The rearrangement links TRBV5-1 to TRBJ1-2; D unresolved. Germline V lookup: CDR1 SGHRS, CDR2 YFSETQ. This CDR3 region has 13 residues. Between the trimmed V and J ends, which lost 3 bases and 8 bases, there was a span of 14 bases.

The chain links TRBV19 to TRBJ2-7, with 9 positions matching TRBD2. J was trimmed by 2 bases and V by 4 bases; bases with no gene match: 12. The CDR3 covers 17 residues. Germline assignment: CDR1 LNHDA and CDR2 SQIVND (reference sequence). The CDR3 sequence is CASSTRMTSGLPYEQYF. The CDR3 nucleotides are TGTGCCAGTAGTACGCGGATGACTAGCGGACTACCCTACGAGCAGTACTTC. Variable domain in full (rest from reference TRBV19 and TRBJ2-7): DGGITQSPKYLFRKEGQNVTLSCEQNLNHDAMYWYRQDPGQGLRLIYYSQIVNDFQKGDIAEGYSVSREKKESFPLTVTSAQKNPTAFYLCASSTRMTSGLPYEQYFGPGTRLTVT.

The chain joins TRBV10-3 to TRBJ2-3, with D perhaps matching TRBD2 (6 bases). V was clipped by 6 bases and J by 0 bases, with 13 bases between them. The CDR3 has 15 residues. Germline V gene lookup returns CDR1 ENHRY and CDR2 SYGVKD. CDR3 loop: CAISGGTASTDTQYF. CDR3 sequence (DNA): TGTGCCATCAGCGGGGGAACAGCTAGCACAGATACGCAGTATTTT.

This clone was observed a few times. The chain joins TRBV11-2 to TRBJ2-2; 8 nucleotides agree with TRBD1. Trimming cost V 2 bases and J 3 bases; bases outside gene matches: 5. This CDR3 spans 16 amino acids. Germline values: CDR1 SGHAT, CDR2 FQNNGV. The CDR3 here is CASSLTRTGYTGELFF. CDR3 in DNA: TGTGCCAGCAGCTTAACCCGGACAGGGTACACCGGGGAGCTGTTTTTT.